This entry features one TCR beta chain sequence. Its specificity is unknown. Additional DNA sequences in this sample encode the identical CDR3. Measured with immunoSEQ multiplex PCR; TCRdb has only the in-frame clones, and not every one. This sample has roughly 2.2 million clones; about 92% occur once, and the top ten carry about 0.39%. The data stem from a study of shared clonotypes between healthy human individuals. General observations from the study: Naive CD4 clonotype sharing across a few donors was roughly 5%.

Germline V lookup: CDR1 SGHRS, CDR2 YFSETQ. The V end lost 3 bases, the J end lost 3 bases, and 11 bases lay between the germline ends. CDR3 length: 14 residues. The origin of this receptor is a man between 18 and 35 years old in good health. Some clones in this sample may be carry-over from other donors' samples. The sample comprised naive CD4+ T cells from PBMCs. Subset of the sample: CD45RA+ positively selected. The V and J genes are TRBV5-1 and TRBJ2-3, with D possibly being TRBD1 or TRBD2 (5 bases each). The CDR3 region is CASSSGTPTDTQYF. CDR3 coding DNA: TGCGCCAGCAGCTCCGGGACCCCTACAGATACGCAGTATTTT. Together with reference TRBV5-1 and TRBJ2-3, the CDR3 gives the full variable domain: KAGVTQTPRYLIKTRGQQVTLSCSPISGHRSVSWYQQTPGQGLQFLFEYFSETQRNKGNFPGRFSGRQFSNSRSEMNVSTLELGDSALYLCASSSGTPTDTQYFGPGTRLTVL.